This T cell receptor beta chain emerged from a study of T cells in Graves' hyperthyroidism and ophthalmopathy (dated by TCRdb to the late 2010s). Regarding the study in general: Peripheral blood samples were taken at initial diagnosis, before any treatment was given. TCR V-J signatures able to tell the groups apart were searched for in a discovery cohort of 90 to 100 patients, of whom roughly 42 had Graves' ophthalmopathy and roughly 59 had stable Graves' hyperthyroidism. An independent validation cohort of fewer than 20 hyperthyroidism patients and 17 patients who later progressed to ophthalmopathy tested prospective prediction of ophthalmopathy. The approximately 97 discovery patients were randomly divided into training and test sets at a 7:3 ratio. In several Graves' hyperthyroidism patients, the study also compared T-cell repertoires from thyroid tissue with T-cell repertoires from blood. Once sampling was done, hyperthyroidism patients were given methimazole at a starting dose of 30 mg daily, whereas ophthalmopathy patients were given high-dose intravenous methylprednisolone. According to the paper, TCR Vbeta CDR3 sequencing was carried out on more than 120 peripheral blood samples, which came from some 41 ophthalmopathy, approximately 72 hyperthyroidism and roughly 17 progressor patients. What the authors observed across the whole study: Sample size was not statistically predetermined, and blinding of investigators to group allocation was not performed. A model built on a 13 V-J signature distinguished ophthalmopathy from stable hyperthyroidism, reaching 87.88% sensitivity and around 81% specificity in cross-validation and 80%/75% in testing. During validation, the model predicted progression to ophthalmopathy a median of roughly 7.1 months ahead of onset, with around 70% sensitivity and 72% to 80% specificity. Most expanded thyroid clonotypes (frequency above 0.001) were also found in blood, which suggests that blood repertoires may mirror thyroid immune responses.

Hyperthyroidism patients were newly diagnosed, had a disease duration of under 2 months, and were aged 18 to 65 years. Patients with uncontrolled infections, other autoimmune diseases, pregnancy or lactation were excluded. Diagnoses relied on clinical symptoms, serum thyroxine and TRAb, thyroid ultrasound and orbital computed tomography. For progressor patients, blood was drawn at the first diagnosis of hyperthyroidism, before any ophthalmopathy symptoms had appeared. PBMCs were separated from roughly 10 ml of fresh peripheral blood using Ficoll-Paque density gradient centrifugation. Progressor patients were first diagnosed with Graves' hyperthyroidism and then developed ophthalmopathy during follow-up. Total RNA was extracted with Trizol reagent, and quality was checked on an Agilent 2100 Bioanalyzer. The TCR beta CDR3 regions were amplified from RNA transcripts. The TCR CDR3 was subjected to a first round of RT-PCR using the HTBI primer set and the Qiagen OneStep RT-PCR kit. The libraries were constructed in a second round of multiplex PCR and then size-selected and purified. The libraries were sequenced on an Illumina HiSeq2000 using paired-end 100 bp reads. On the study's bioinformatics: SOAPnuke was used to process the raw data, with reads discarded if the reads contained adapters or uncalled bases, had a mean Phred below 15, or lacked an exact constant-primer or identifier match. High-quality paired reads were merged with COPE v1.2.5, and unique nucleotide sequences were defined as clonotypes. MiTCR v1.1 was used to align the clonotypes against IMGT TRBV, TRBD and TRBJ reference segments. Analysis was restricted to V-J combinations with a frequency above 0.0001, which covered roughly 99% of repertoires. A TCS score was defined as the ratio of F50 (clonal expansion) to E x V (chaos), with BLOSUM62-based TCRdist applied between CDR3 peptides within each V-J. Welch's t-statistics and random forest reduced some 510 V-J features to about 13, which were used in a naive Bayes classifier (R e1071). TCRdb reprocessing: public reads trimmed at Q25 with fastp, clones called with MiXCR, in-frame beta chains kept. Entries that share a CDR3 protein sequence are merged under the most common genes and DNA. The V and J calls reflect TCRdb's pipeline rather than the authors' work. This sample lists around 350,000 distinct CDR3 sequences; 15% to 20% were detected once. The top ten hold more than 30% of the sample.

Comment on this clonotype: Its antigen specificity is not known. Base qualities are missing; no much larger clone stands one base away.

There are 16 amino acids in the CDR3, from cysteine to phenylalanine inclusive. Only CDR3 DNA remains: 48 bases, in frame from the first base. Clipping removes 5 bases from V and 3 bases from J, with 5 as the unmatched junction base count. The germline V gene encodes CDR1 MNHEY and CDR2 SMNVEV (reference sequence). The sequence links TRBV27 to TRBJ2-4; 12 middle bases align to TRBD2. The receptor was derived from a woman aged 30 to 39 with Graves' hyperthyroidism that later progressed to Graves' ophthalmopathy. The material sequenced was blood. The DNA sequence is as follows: TGTGCCAGCAGTCCGCTAGCGGGAGGGGGCAAAAACATTCAGTACTTC. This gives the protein CASSPLAGGGKNIQYF.